This T cell receptor (beta chain) derives from a study of blood T cell repertoires in COVID-19. Method: immunoSEQ multiplex PCR; TCRdb's copy keeps in-frame clones and lacks some. The sample yields some 350,000 clones, around 91% seen once. The germline gives CDR1 DFQATT, CDR2 SNEGSKA (reference sequence). The V and J ends lost 6 bases and 4 bases respectively, with 9 bases between them. This CDR3 comprises 11 residues. The clonotype comes from a woman under 30 who had recovered from COVID-19. This sequence joins TRBV20-1 and TRBJ1-1; D not resolved. The sequenced sample was peripheral blood. The CDR3 here is CSAPGSTEAFF. CDR3 coding DNA: TGCAGTGCGCCCGGGAGCACTGAAGCTTTCTTT.